This TCR beta chain was identified during a study of regulatory T cells in long-lasting Graves disease. There are a few counts of this clonotype. Its antigen is currently unknown. Time point indicated: persistent/refractory GD, antithyroid drugs over 5 years with positive TRAb. After RNA was extracted from PBMCs, the TCR library was made from it. The germline V gene encodes CDR1 LNHDA and CDR2 SQIVND (reference sequence). This CDR3 spans 13 amino acids. The V and J ends lost 1 base and 7 bases respectively, with 10 bases between them. Findings and limits, study-wide: Authors noted too few samples as a limitation. Examination was confined to peripheral blood, excluding thyroid tissue. TRBV28, TRBJ1-2 and TRBJ2-5 emerged as the favored segments in persistent disease.

With iRepertoire HTBI primers and Arm-PCR of CDR3 regions, TCR beta libraries were built. Each CDR3 protein gets one entry after TCRdb re-called the multiplex PCR reads with MiXCR. The table includes 700,000 or so distinct CDR3 sequences, approximately 29% detected once. The V and J genes are TRBV19 and TRBJ1-1, with no clear D. This TCR came from a female donor with Graves disease. This specimen was peripheral blood mononuclear cells (PBMCs), taken when the disease was refractory, from a patient treated with antithyroid drugs. CDR3: CASSIVKGLEAFF. CDR3 sequence (DNA): TGTGCCAGTAGTATAGTCAAAGGACTTGAAGCTTTCTTT. Using reference TRBV19 and TRBJ1-1 for the parts outside the CDR3, the full variable domain is DGGITQSPKYLFRKEGQNVTLSCEQNLNHDAMYWYRQDPGQGLRLIYYSQIVNDFQKGDIAEGYSVSREKKESFPLTVTSAQKNPTAFYLCASSIVKGLEAFFGQGTRLTVV.